The source of this T cell receptor beta chain is a study of cytomegalovirus exposure and HLA in healthy donors. General study points: Altogether, 164 TCR beta chains were recorded as cytomegalovirus-associated. Most likely, a cluster of highly shared sequence variants arose as a sequencing artifact.

Trimming removed 6 bases at V and 0 bases at J, with 11 bases between. CDR1 MNHEY and CDR2 SVGAGI come from the germline V gene. The CDR3 runs 14 residues. Points on this clone: Antigen: not known.

PCR was performed using 60 Vbeta and 13 Jbeta primers. Profiling relied on immunoSEQ multiplex PCR, and the TCRdb table lists in-frame clones only, not all of them. This sample's clone table lists approximately 110,000 clones. V and J are TRBV6-5 and TRBJ2-5; perhaps TRBD1 as D (6 bases). The TCR originated in a man aged 18 to 30 in good health and CMV-seronegative. Sequenced input: PBMCs. The CDR3 DNA is TGTGCCAGCAGAGGACAGCCCTACCAAGAGACCCAGTACTTC. Amino acid sequence: CASRGQPYQETQYF.